The 9 T cell receptor beta chains presented below share a single source sample, sequenced in a study of CD8+ T cells in alopecia areata (dated by TCRdb to the late 2010s). What this sample's time point label stands for: around 29 days on oral tofacitinib. The treatment or condition label on this specimen signifies: oral pan-JAK inhibitor, 5-10 mg twice daily. Libraries were prepared through the immunoSEQ multiplex PCR assay. RNA was extracted from all samples and reverse transcribed into cDNA as template for TCR sequencing. Not all clones reach the TCRdb copy of this immuneACCESS table, which keeps in-frame sequences only. Checked studies attribute under half of the gap to unresolved V genes and leave the rest unexplained. The sample table lists 200,000 to 250,000 clones, over 60% of them with a count of one. Around 4.3% of the sample belongs to the ten largest clones. This specimen consisted of CD4+ T cells sorted from blood, obtained at week 4, from a patient treated with tofacitinib. These receptors came from a human donor with alopecia areata.

This chain joins TRBV7-2 and TRBJ2-3; D is possibly TRBD1 or TRBD2 (5 bases each). CDR1 and CDR2 (germline): SGHTA, FQGNSA. V was clipped by 4 bases and J by 6 bases, with 11 bases between them. The CDR3 is 13 residues long. CDR3 sequence reads: CASSSGTADTQYF. For the CDR3, the DNA is TGTGCCAGCAGCTCCGGGACGGCGGATACGCAGTATTTT.

The chain recombines TRBV5-1 with TRBJ2-7, with TRBD1 identical over 9 bases. The V segment lost 2 bases and the J segment 6 bases; nucleotides outside the gene matches: 3. This CDR3 is built from 13 residues. Per germline, CDR1 SGHRS and CDR2 YFSETQ. As DNA, the CDR3 is TGCGCCAGCAGCTTCGGGACAGGGCCCGAGCAGTACTTC. Its translation: CASSFGTGPEQYF.

This clone came up a few times. J is TRBJ2-7 and V is TRBV27; D is perhaps TRBD1 (6 bases). CDR1 MNHEY and CDR2 SMNVEV come from the germline V gene (reference sequence). V lost 6 bases, J lost 2 bases, and 17 bases lay in between. This CDR3 spans 15 amino acids. The CDR3 DNA sequence: TGTGCCAGCAGCACACAGGGAGCAGGGGCCTACGAGCAGTACTTC. Translating it yields CASSTQGAGAYEQYF.

The J gene is TRBJ1-2, the V gene TRBV30; maybe TRBD1 (6 bases). Germline CDR1 reads GTSNPN; CDR2 reads SVGIG (reference sequence). The CDR3 length is 12 residues. Between the trimmed V and J ends, which lost 7 bases and 4 bases, there was a span of 13 bases. The CDR3 protein is CALQGGGYGYTF. CDR3 nucleotide sequence: TGTGCCTTACAGGGCGGAGGCTATGGCTACACCTTC.

The chain employs TRBV25-1 and TRBJ2-3, with 8 positions matching TRBD1. CDR3 length: 17 residues. The germline V gene has CDR1 MGHDK and CDR2 SYGVNS. The J segment lost 6 bases and the V segment lost 1 base, leaving 12 bases of the junction unmatched. CDR3 sequence reads: CASSEWAFEDRVDTQYF. The CDR3 DNA is TGTGCCAGCAGTGAATGGGCCTTCGAGGACAGGGTTGATACGCAGTATTTT.

In the case of this clone: The sample holds other DNA sequences that translate to the same CDR3. The rearrangement links TRBV30 to TRBJ2-1; 8 positions match TRBD2. The ends lost 0 bases at V and 7 bases at J; junction bases unmatched: 5. Per the germline V gene, CDR1 is GTSNPN and CDR2 is SVGIG (reference sequence). The CDR3 consists of 14 residues. In nucleotides, the CDR3 is TGTGCCTGGAGTGTACTGTCGGGGGGGAATGAGCAGTTCTTC. Protein sequence: CAWSVLSGGNEQFF.

This chain connects TRBV27 to TRBJ2-3, with 10 bases matching TRBD2. The V gene's germline CDR1 is MNHEY and CDR2 SMNVEV (reference sequence). V shed 3 bases and J 4 bases; nucleotides not matched to a gene: 4. The CDR3 consists of 15 residues. Here the CDR3 DNA reads TGTGCCAGCAGTTTGCGCGGGACTAGCGCAGATACGCAGTATTTT. Its translation is CASSLRGTSADTQYF.

The J gene is TRBJ1-2, the V gene TRBV7-9, with D possibly being TRBD1 (5 bases). The CDR3 loop spans 15 amino acids. In germline, CDR1 is SEHNR, CDR2 FQNEAQ (reference sequence). V was cut by 5 bases and J by 2 bases, with 15 bases left in between. The CDR3 region is CASSPIGTENYGYTF. The CDR3 DNA follows: TGTGCCAGCAGCCCCATCGGGACCGAGAACTATGGCTACACCTTC.

This clone was observed a few times. The CDR3 DNA sequence: TGTGCCAGTAGTATAGGACAGGGCATCAATCAGCCCCAGCATTTT. This codes for CASSIGQGINQPQHF. The chain recombines TRBV19 with TRBJ1-5, with 7 bases fitting TRBD1. The V segment lost 1 base and the J segment 3 bases; nucleotides outside the gene matches: 3. Germline CDR1 reads LNHDA; CDR2 reads SQIVND (reference sequence). This CDR3 has 15 amino acids.